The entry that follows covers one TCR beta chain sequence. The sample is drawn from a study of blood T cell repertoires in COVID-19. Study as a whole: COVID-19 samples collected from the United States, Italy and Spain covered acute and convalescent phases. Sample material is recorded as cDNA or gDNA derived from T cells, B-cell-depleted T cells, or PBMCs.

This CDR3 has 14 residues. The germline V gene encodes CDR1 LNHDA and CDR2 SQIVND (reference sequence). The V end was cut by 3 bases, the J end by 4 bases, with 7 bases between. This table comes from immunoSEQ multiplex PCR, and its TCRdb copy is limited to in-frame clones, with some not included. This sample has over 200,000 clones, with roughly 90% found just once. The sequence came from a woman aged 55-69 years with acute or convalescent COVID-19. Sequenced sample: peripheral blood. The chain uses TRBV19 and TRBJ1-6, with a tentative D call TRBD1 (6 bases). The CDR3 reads CASSIGQYNSPLHF. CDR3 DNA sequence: TGTGCCAGTAGTATCGGACAGTATAATTCACCCCTCCACTTT.